This TCR beta chain was retrieved from a study of immune heterogeneity within non-small cell lung tumors. This clonotype has only a few counts. Its target is unknown. The template consisted of bulk tumor genomic DNA, with 600 ng used per sample. Primary tumors were biopsied several times each, far apart, intraoperatively. Enrolled individuals presented with untreated, newly diagnosed non-small cell lung cancer and received curative surgery. The germline gives CDR1 KGHSH, CDR2 LQKENI. Trimming took off 2 bases at V and 3 bases at J, with 7 bases between the two ends. This CDR3 has 13 residues. Findings and limits, study-wide: Largely different high-frequency T-cell receptor beta clonotypes were found between individual patients. High-frequency clones unique to single sites coexisted with identical dominant CDR3 beta clonotypes that recurred across tumor sites within a patient.

The TCR beta CDR3 region underwent multiplex PCR amplification with 32 V and 13 J primers. TCRdb independently ran MiXCR on the multiplex PCR reads; one entry per CDR3 protein. The sample holds 9,500 to 11,000 distinct CDR3 sequences, approximately 18% seen once. The specimen was lung tumor tissue. This rearrangement joins TRBV18 to TRBJ1-1; D remains ambiguous. This receptor was identified in a man between 60 and 70 years old with non-small cell lung cancer. The CDR3 region has the DNA TGTGCCAGCTCACCAGGGCCGTACACTGAAGCTTTCTTT. Protein sequence: CASSPGPYTEAFF.